The rows below give T cell receptor beta chains drawn from one sample of a study of blood T cell repertoires in COVID-19. Generated by immunoSEQ multiplex PCR, the TCRdb table keeps only in-frame clones and is missing some. This sample has 300,000 to 400,000 clones, with around 86% found just once. Source material: PBMCs or T cells enriched from blood (not recorded which). These receptors were collected from a man aged 60 to 75 who had recovered from COVID-19. CDR3s include the opening cysteine and the closing phenylalanine or tryptophan. Each record gives: clone size, V gene, D gene, J gene, CDR3 protein, CDR3 DNA. The D gene is left open where the match is weak. Size tells how often a clone was seen (once, few, many) or the class of an expanded clone, and some rows leave it out.

-,TRBV30,-,TRBJ1-2,CAWIPTGQPNYGYTF,TGTGCCTGGATTCCCACCGGACAGCCTAACTATGGCTACACCTTC
-,TRBV7-2,TRBD2,TRBJ2-2,CASSLARGVGELFF,TGTGCCAGCAGCTTAGCGCGGGGGGTCGGGGAGCTGTTTTTT
-,TRBV5-5,TRBD1,TRBJ1-2,CASSFSPQGANGGYTF,TGTGCCAGCAGCTTTTCCCCACAGGGGGCGAATGGTGGCTACACCTTC
-,TRBV3-1/TRBV3-2,TRBD1,TRBJ1-2,CASSLQGVGYGYTF,TGTGCCAGCAGCCTTCAGGGGGTGGGATATGGCTACACCTTC
-,TRBV9,TRBD2,TRBJ2-1,CASSVGLAGGVNEQFF,TGTGCCAGCAGCGTAGGGCTAGCGGGAGGTGTCAATGAGCAGTTCTTC
-,TRBV20-1,TRBD2,TRBJ2-1,CSAIEAGGPSQFF,TGCAGTGCTATTGAAGCGGGAGGGCCGTCGCAGTTCTTC
-,TRBV19,-,TRBJ1-2,CASSMGRSDNYGYTF,TGTGCCAGTAGTATGGGCAGGTCGGATAACTATGGCTACACCTTC
-,TRBV29-1,-,TRBJ2-3,CSVDRGQSDTQYF,TGCAGCGTTGACAGAGGGCAGTCAGATACGCAGTATTTT
-,TRBV9,-,TRBJ2-7,CASSVASTSYEQYF,TGTGCCAGCAGCGTAGCTTCTACCTCCTACGAGCAGTACTTC
-,TRBV7-9,-,TRBJ2-3,CASSIRLGRTDTQYF,TGTGCCAGCAGCATTCGACTAGGGCGCACAGATACGCAGTATTTT
-,TRBV11-1,TRBD1,TRBJ2-5,CASSPDRGRKTQYF,TGTGCCAGCAGCCCGGACAGGGGCAGAAAGACCCAGTACTTC
-,TRBV27,TRBD2,TRBJ2-3,CASSLSFGGGVNTQYF,TGTGCCAGCAGTTTATCGTTCGGGGGGGGTGTAAATACGCAGTATTTT
-,TRBV20-1,-,TRBJ1-5,CSASGDQPQHF,TGCAGTGCTAGCGGGGATCAGCCCCAGCATTTT
once,TRBV28,TRBD2,TRBJ2-3,CASYPSSGRNTDTQYF,TGTGCCAGCTACCCTAGTAGCGGGAGGAATACAGATACGCAGTATTTT
-,TRBV3-1/TRBV3-2,-,TRBJ1-5,CASSQGGGDQPQHF,TGTGCCAGCAGCCAAGGAGGGGGGGATCAGCCCCAGCATTTT
-,TRBV3-1/TRBV3-2,-,TRBJ2-5,CASSQVRVETQYF,TGTGCCAGCAGCCAAGTCCGGGTAGAGACCCAGTACTTC
-,TRBV24-1,-,TRBJ1-1,CATSANREAFF,TGTGCCACCAGTGCCAACAGAGAAGCTTTCTTT
once,TRBV15,TRBD1,TRBJ1-2,CATSSPDRVNYGYTF,TGTGCCACCAGCAGCCCGGACAGGGTGAACTATGGCTACACCTTC
-,TRBV19,-,TRBJ1-2,CASSLYEADGYTF,TGTGCCAGTAGCCTTTACGAGGCCGATGGCTACACCTTC
-,TRBV11-2,TRBD2,TRBJ2-1,CASSLGPAGAVYNEQFF,TGTGCCAGCAGCTTAGGACCGGCGGGAGCGGTTTACAATGAGCAGTTCTTC
-,TRBV5-4,TRBD1,TRBJ2-1,CASSLETGVYNEQFF,TGTGCCAGCAGCTTGGAGACAGGGGTATACAATGAGCAGTTCTTC
-,TRBV7-6,-,TRBJ2-1,CASSLALSSYNEQFF,TGTGCCAGCAGCTTAGCTCTCAGCTCCTACAATGAGCAGTTCTTC
once,TRBV28,-,TRBJ2-7,CASLRDRVSYEQYF,TGTGCCAGCCTGAGGGATCGTGTATCCTACGAGCAGTACTTC
-,TRBV5-4,-,TRBJ1-2,CASSPPSREDGYTF,TGTGCCAGCAGCCCCCCCAGTAGGGAGGATGGCTACACCTTC
-,TRBV4-2,-,TRBJ2-7,CASSQALGTYEQYF,TGTGCCAGCAGCCAAGCCCTAGGAACCTACGAGCAGTACTTC
-,TRBV5-1,TRBD1,TRBJ2-7,CASSLGRAGGSYEQYF,TGCGCCAGCAGCTTGGGGCGGGCAGGGGGCTCCTACGAGCAGTACTTC
-,TRBV4-1,-,TRBJ1-5,CASRPDSNQPQHF,TGCGCCAGCAGGCCGGACAGTAATCAGCCCCAGCATTTT
-,TRBV15,-,TRBJ2-3,CATSWDNTDTQYF,TGTGCCACCAGTTGGGACAACACAGATACGCAGTATTTT
-,TRBV7-7,-,TRBJ2-2,CASSSNPSGVNTGELFF,TGTGCTAGCAGCTCGAACCCGTCGGGGGTAAACACCGGGGAGCTGTTTTTT
once,TRBV7-2,TRBD1,TRBJ1-1,CASSNRDRGFGAFF,TGTGCCAGCAGCAACCGGGACAGGGGGTTTGGGGCTTTCTTT
-,TRBV9,TRBD1,TRBJ1-4,CASSAGTGEEKLFF,TGTGCCAGCAGCGCCGGGACAGGGGAAGAAAAACTGTTTTTT
-,TRBV5-1,TRBD1,TRBJ2-5,CASSSKTGLSQETQYF,TGCGCCAGCAGCTCGAAGACAGGGCTTTCCCAAGAGACCCAGTACTTC
-,TRBV6-5,TRBD2,TRBJ2-7,CASSYPNSGSGYEQYF,TGTGCCAGCAGTTACCCGAATAGCGGGAGTGGGTACGAGCAGTACTTC
-,TRBV6-2/TRBV6-3,-,TRBJ1-2,CASSTRRKEGYTF,TGTGCCAGCAGCACTCGGAGGAAGGAGGGCTACACCTTC
-,TRBV5-1,TRBD1,TRBJ2-2,CASSSLRDRHTNTGELFF,TGCGCCAGCAGCTCCCTCCGGGACAGGCATACGAACACCGGGGAGCTGTTTTTT
-,TRBV14,TRBD2,TRBJ2-4,CASSQGLAGRGNIQYF,TGTGCCAGCAGCCAAGGACTAGCGGGGAGGGGGAACATTCAGTACTTC
-,TRBV5-1,-,TRBJ2-3,CASSDGTEGDTQYF,TGCGCCAGCAGCGACGGAACGGAGGGGGATACGCAGTATTTT
-,TRBV28,-,TRBJ1-5,CASSLSGTLSNQPQHF,TGTGCCAGCAGTTTAAGTGGCACCCTTAGCAATCAGCCCCAGCATTTT